This entry concerns a single TCR beta chain. What it binds is not known. The data originate from a study of blood T cells in healthy people across ages. Whole-study findings and limits: From one million sequenced T cells, diversity estimates were lower bounds.

Per the germline V gene, CDR1 is MNHNY and CDR2 is SVGAGI (reference sequence). The CDR3 loop spans 17 amino acids. Germline trimming cut 9 bases from V and 8 bases from J; bases unmatched to any gene: 19. It was with a sample-barcoded 5' primer and a J-beta primer mix that a second PCR of about 6 to 12 cycles was run. Each CDR3 protein gets one entry after TCRdb re-called the 5' RACE reads with MiXCR. The table has about 1.6 million distinct CDR3 sequences, around 36% seen once. The sequence was obtained from a woman in her twenties or thirties in good health. Material: blood. V usage is TRBV6-6 and J usage is TRBJ2-7; 13 nucleotides line up with TRBD2. CDR3 bases: TGTGCCAGTAGTGTACATCGACTAGCGGGGGGCCGGTGGAAGCAGTACTTC. Residues: CASSVHRLAGGRWKQYF.